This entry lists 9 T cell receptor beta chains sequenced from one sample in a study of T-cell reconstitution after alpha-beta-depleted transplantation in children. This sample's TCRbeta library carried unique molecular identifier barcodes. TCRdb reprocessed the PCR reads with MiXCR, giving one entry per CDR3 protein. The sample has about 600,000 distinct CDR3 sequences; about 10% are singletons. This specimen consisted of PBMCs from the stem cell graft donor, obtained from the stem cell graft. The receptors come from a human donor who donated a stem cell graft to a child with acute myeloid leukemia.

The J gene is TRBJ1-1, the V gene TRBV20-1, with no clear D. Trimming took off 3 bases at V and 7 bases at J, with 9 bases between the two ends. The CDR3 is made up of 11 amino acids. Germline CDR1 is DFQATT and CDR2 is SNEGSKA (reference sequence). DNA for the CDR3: TGCAGTGCTAGCGACTCAGTTGAAGCTTTCTTT. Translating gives CSASDSVEAFF.

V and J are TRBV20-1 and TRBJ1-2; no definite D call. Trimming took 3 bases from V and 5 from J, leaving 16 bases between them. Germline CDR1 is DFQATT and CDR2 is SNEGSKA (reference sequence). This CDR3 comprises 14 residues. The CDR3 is CSASLRDGDYGYTF. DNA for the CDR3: TGCAGTGCTAGTCTCCGAGACGGGGATTATGGCTACACCTTC.

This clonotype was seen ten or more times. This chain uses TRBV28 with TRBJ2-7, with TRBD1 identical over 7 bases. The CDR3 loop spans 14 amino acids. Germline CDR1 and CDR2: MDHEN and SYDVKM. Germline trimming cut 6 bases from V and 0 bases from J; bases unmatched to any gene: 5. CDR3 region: CASRMTGNSYEQYF. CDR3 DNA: TGTGCCAGCAGGATGACAGGGAACTCCTACGAGCAGTACTTC.

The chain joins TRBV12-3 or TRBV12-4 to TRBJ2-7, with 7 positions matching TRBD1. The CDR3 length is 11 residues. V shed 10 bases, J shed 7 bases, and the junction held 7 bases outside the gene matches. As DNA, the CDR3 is TGTGCCACCGCAGGGGGTCGTGAGCAGTACTTC. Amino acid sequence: CATAGGREQYF.

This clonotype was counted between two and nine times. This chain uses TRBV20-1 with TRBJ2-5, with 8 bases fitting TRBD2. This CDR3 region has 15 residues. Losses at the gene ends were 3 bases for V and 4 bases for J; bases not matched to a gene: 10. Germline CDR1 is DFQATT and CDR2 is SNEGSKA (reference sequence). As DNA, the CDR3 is TGCAGTGCTAGTTTCGGGAGGGCCTTCTCAGAGACCCAGTACTTC. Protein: CSASFGRAFSETQYF.

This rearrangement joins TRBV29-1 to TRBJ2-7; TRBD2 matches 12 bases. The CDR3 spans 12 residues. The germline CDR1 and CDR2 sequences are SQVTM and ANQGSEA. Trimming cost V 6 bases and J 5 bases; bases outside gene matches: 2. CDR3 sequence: CSVTSGSHEQYF. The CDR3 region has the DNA TGCAGCGTGACTAGCGGGAGCCACGAGCAGTACTTC.

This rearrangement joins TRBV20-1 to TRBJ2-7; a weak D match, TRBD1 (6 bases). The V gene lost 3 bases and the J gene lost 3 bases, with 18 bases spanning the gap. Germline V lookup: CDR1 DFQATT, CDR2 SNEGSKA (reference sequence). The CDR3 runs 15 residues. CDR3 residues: CSARPTGFLIYEQYF. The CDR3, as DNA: TGCAGTGCTAGGCCAACAGGGTTTCTAATCTACGAGCAGTACTTC.

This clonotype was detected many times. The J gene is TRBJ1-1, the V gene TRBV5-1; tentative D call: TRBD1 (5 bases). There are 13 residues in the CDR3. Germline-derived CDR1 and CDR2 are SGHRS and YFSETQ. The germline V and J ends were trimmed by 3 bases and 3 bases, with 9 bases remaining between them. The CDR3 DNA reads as TGCGCCAGCAGCTGGGGGAAAGACACTGAAGCTTTCTTT. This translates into CASSWGKDTEAFF.

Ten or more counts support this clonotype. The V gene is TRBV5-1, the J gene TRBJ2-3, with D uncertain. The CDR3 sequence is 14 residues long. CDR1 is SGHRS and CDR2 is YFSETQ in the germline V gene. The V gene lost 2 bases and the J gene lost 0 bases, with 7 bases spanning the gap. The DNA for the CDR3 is TGCGCCAGCAGCTTTCGGCCGAGCACAGATACGCAGTATTTT. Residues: CASSFRPSTDTQYF.